A single sample gave rise to the 29 T cell receptor beta chains below, sequenced in a study of shared clonotypes between healthy human individuals. CD8 cells classed as naive were CD45RO-negative and positively selected for CCR7, excluding terminally differentiated effector memory CD45RA+ cells. Profiled with immunoSEQ multiplex PCR; TCRdb holds only in-frame clones, not every one. Altogether about 2 million clones are present, about 95% being singletons, with the ten largest covering roughly 1%. What was sequenced was naive CD8+ T cells sorted from blood. These receptors originate from a man between 18 and 29 years old in good health.

The rearrangement uses TRBV7-9 and TRBJ1-1; D unresolved. V shed 5 bases and J shed 5 bases, with 18 bases lying between them. The germline V gene has CDR1 SEHNR and CDR2 FQNEAQ (reference sequence). The CDR3 loop spans 15 amino acids. The CDR3 region is CASSPSLISETEAFF. CDR3 nucleotides: TGTGCCAGCAGCCCGAGCTTAATCTCGGAAACTGAAGCTTTCTTT.

The V call is TRBV1, the J call TRBJ2-7. TRBV1 is annotated as a pseudogene. The CDR3 runs to 12 residues. The CDR3 loop reads CTSRPGRNEQYF. DNA of the CDR3: TGCACCAGCCGCCCGGGCCGGAACGAGCAGTACTTC.

This rearrangement joins TRBV4-3 to TRBJ2-2; 7 bases are shared with TRBD2. Losses at the gene ends were 4 bases for V and 4 bases for J; bases not matched to a gene: 6. The germline V gene has CDR1 LGHNA and CDR2 YSLEER. The CDR3 has 15 residues. The CDR3 nucleotides read TGCGCCAGCAGCCCGGGGGAGGGAGGCACCGGGGAGCTGTTTTTT. This encodes CASSPGEGGTGELFF.

CDR3 amino acids: CAWSESNEQFF. For the CDR3, the DNA is TGTGCCTGGAGTGAGAGTAATGAGCAGTTCTTC. The V gene is TRBV30, the J gene TRBJ2-1, with D hard to call. The CDR3 sequence is 11 residues long. In germline, CDR1 is GTSNPN, CDR2 SVGIG (reference sequence). V lost 1 base, J lost 7 bases, and 5 bases lay in between.

V usage is TRBV4-1 and J usage is TRBJ1-5; D is ambiguous. V was pared by 0 bases and J by 7 bases, with 7 bases between. CDR3 size: 13 residues. CDR1 and CDR2 (germline): MGHRA, YSYEKL. The CDR3 nucleotides are TGCGCCAGCAGCCAAGATCTCCCCCAGCCCCAGCATTTT. It yields the protein CASSQDLPQPQHF.

This chain uses TRBV27 with TRBJ1-4; D gene uncertain. V was pared by 4 bases and J by 2 bases, with 14 bases between. The CDR3 has 16 amino acids. CDR1 is MNHEY and CDR2 is SMNVEV in the germline V gene (reference sequence). The CDR3 is CASSWDSEGTNEKLFF. The CDR3 DNA reads TGTGCCAGCAGTTGGGATTCCGAGGGTACTAATGAAAAACTGTTTTTT.

The chain has TRBV4-2 and TRBJ2-3, with D possibly TRBD2 on 6 matching bases. Germline V gives CDR1 LGHNA, CDR2 YNFKEQ. The CDR3 totals 18 residues. V lost 0 bases and J lost 5, with 21 bases in between. The CDR3 is CASSQERPGEEAGDTQYF. In DNA form, the CDR3 reads TGTGCCAGCAGCCAAGAGAGGCCAGGAGAAGAAGCGGGAGATACGCAGTATTTT.

The chain carries TRBV6-1 and TRBJ2-5; 10 nucleotides align to TRBD1. The CDR3 contains 17 residues. CDR1 MNHNS and CDR2 SASEGT come from the germline V gene. The V segment lost 4 bases and the J segment 0 bases; nucleotides outside the gene matches: 8. The DNA of the CDR3 is TGTGCCAGCAGTGTGCGACCCGGGACAGGGGACCAAGAGACCCAGTACTTC. Protein product: CASSVRPGTGDQETQYF.

The rearrangement uses TRBV5-1 and TRBJ2-7, with a tentative D call TRBD2 (5 bases). Per the germline V gene, CDR1 is SGHRS and CDR2 is YFSETQ. This CDR3 contains 14 residues. Trimming removed 4 bases from V and 3 bases from J, with 14 bases in between. This CDR3 is CASSLRSGDYEQYF. The DNA of the CDR3 is TGCGCCAGCAGCCTAAGGTCCGGGGACTACGAGCAGTACTTC.

The chain links TRBV10-3 to TRBJ2-5; 8 nucleotides agree with TRBD1. Germline-derived CDR1 and CDR2 are ENHRY and SYGVKD. The CDR3 consists of 16 residues. J gave up 5 bases and V 0 bases, and 8 bases lay outside the gene matches. Written as DNA, the CDR3 is TGTGCCATCAGTGAGTCGAACAGGGGGAATGAGGAGACCCAGTACTTC. This codes for CAISESNRGNEETQYF.

This clone was counted once. The rearrangement uses TRBV5-1 and TRBJ1-6; D remains unclear. The CDR3 spans 14 residues. V was cut by 1 base and J by 10 bases, with 12 bases left in between. Germline CDR1 is SGHRS and CDR2 is YFSETQ. For the CDR3, the DNA is TGCGCCAGCAGCTTGAGTCTTGGGGAATCACCCCTCCACTTT. Translating gives CASSLSLGESPLHF.

The CDR3 DNA reads as TGTGCCAGCTCAGACCCGCCGGGGTCTTCCTACGAGCAGTACTTC. Its protein is CASSDPPGSSYEQYF. V usage is TRBV18 and J usage is TRBJ2-7; D is possibly TRBD2 (5 bases). This CDR3 has 15 residues. The V end lost 5 bases, the J end lost 1 base, and 15 bases lay between the germline ends. Germline V CDR1 and CDR2: KGHSH, LQKENI.

V and J are TRBV7-9 and TRBJ2-1; D remains ambiguous. This CDR3 comprises 14 residues. Deletions cut 5 bases from V and 3 bases from J, with 11 bases between. CDR1 is SEHNR and CDR2 is FQNEAQ in the germline V gene (reference sequence). DNA for the CDR3: TGTGCCAGCAGCCGGCAAGAGAACTACAATGAGCAGTTCTTC. Its translation is CASSRQENYNEQFF.

Notes on this clone: At the DNA level, this CDR3 is encoded by other sequences in the same sample as well. The J gene is TRBJ2-7, the V gene TRBV7-8; D possibly matches TRBD1 or TRBD2 (6 bases each). CDR3 length: 13 amino acids. Germline CDR1 reads SGHVS; CDR2 reads FQNEAQ. V lost 4 bases and J lost 3, with 10 bases in between. CDR3 loop: CASSSGGSYEQYF. Here the CDR3 DNA reads TGTGCCAGCAGCTCCGGGGGCAGCTACGAGCAGTACTTC.

Turning to this clone: The sample holds other DNA sequences that translate to the same CDR3. The rearrangement joins TRBV7-8 to TRBJ2-7; tentatively, D is TRBD1 (5 bases). The germline gives CDR1 SGHVS, CDR2 FQNEAQ. V was clipped by 0 bases and J by 0 bases, with 6 bases between them. This CDR3 is built from 14 residues. DNA of the CDR3: TGTGCCAGCAGCTTAGCGGGGCTCTCCTACGAGCAGTACTTC. This codes for CASSLAGLSYEQYF.

A note on this clone: Mismatch with germline at one junction end may stem from a read error. The chain recombines TRBV7-7 with TRBJ2-5; 8 bases agree with TRBD1. Germline assignment: CDR1 SSHAT and CDR2 FNYEAQ (reference sequence). The CDR3 loop spans 16 amino acids. CDR3 protein: CASSRPLAGGRETQYF. As DNA, the CDR3 is TGTGCTAGCAGCCGCCCTCTGGCAGGGGGCCGGGAGACCCAGTACTTC. The whole variable domain, filled in from reference TRBV7-7 and TRBJ2-5, reads GAGVSQSPRYKVTKRGQDVTLRCDPISSHATLYWYQQALGQGPEFLTYFNYEAQPDKSGLPSDRFSAERPEGSISTLTIQRTEQRDSAMYRCASSRPLAGGRETQYFGPGTRLLVL.

The chain employs TRBV4-2 and TRBJ2-3; the D gene could be TRBD1 or TRBD2 (5 bases each). This CDR3 has 15 residues. Trimming stripped 1 base from V and 5 bases from J, with 13 bases between. Per the germline V gene, CDR1 is LGHNA and CDR2 is YNFKEQ. The CDR3, as DNA: TGTGCCAGCAGCCAAGTGGGGGAGCTGCAAGATACGCAGTATTTT. Amino acids: CASSQVGELQDTQYF.

The chain uses TRBV19 and TRBJ2-1; tentatively, D is TRBD2 (6 bases). V lost 5 bases and J 7 bases, leaving 12 bases between the germline ends. The CDR3 is 13 amino acids. Germline V CDR1 and CDR2: LNHDA, SQIVND (reference sequence). In DNA, the CDR3 is TGTGCCAGTAGTTTCGGGAGTGGGAATGAGCAGTTCTTC. This gives the protein CASSFGSGNEQFF.

The chain recombines TRBV7-2 with TRBJ2-7; the D gene is possibly TRBD2 (6 bases). Trimming pared 4 bases from V and 2 bases from J, leaving 21 bases between. The CDR3 spans 17 residues. Germline loops: CDR1 SGHTA, CDR2 FQGNSA. CDR3 nucleotides: TGTGCCAGCAGCTCGACCTCAGTACGGGAGCGTCCCTACGAGCAGTACTTC. This sequence encodes CASSSTSVRERPYEQYF.

The rearrangement links TRBV10-1 to TRBJ2-7; TRBD1 matches 7 bases. The V gene end was trimmed by 4 bases and the J gene end by 7 bases; junction bases not matched to a gene: 10. From germline, CDR1 is WNHNN and CDR2 SYGVQD (reference sequence). The CDR3 spans 14 residues. CDR3 sequence reads: CASSAGQGVWEQYF. The CDR3 coding sequence is TGCGCCAGCAGTGCAGGGCAGGGGGTTTGGGAGCAGTACTTC.

Of note for this clone: At the DNA level, this CDR3 is encoded by other sequences in the same sample as well. The chain has TRBV5-4 and TRBJ1-1; D remains unclear. Trimming cost V 5 bases and J 2 bases, with 4 bases left between them. CDR3 length: 11 residues. Germline assignment: CDR1 SGHNT and CDR2 YYREEE (reference sequence). CDR3 protein: CASSLNTEAFF. The CDR3 nucleotides read TGTGCCAGCAGTCTTAACACTGAAGCTTTCTTT.

As for this clone: Other DNA sequences from this sample encode an identical CDR3 as well. This chain connects TRBV5-1 to TRBJ2-7; the match to TRBD1 covers 7 bases. V was pared by 2 bases and J by 3 bases, with 2 bases of the junction left unmatched. Germline V gene lookup returns CDR1 SGHRS and CDR2 YFSETQ. The CDR3 has 13 amino acids. CDR3 protein: CASSFDRDYEQYF. DNA of the CDR3: TGCGCCAGCAGCTTTGACAGGGACTACGAGCAGTACTTC. Variable domain in full (rest from reference TRBV5-1 and TRBJ2-7): KAGVTQTPRYLIKTRGQQVTLSCSPISGHRSVSWYQQTPGQGLQFLFEYFSETQRNKGNFPGRFSGRQFSNSRSEMNVSTLELGDSALYLCASSFDRDYEQYFGPGTRLTVT.

On this clone: Other DNA sequences in this specimen translate into the identical CDR3. This chain links TRBV6-5 with TRBJ2-7; D gene ambiguous. The CDR3 consists of 13 residues. The germline CDR1 and CDR2 sequences are MNHEY and SVGAGI. V was cut by 2 bases and J by 1 base, with 6 bases left in between. CDR3 DNA: TGTGCCAGCAGTTACGGCCAGTCCTACGAGCAGTACTTC. Protein product: CASSYGQSYEQYF.

The chain joins TRBV4-1 to TRBJ1-5; 7 nucleotides match TRBD1. V lost 4 bases to trimming and J lost 5 bases; unmatched junction nucleotides: 17. Germline V CDR1 and CDR2: MGHRA, YSYEKL. The CDR3 is 18 amino acids. CDR3 bases: TGCGCCAGCAGCCCCCGACAGGGAAGCGGGATGGAGGATCAGCCCCAGCATTTT. Translating it yields CASSPRQGSGMEDQPQHF.

The CDR3: CASSLAVSLYGYTF. As DNA, the CDR3 is TGTGCCAGCAGCTTGGCTGTCTCACTCTATGGCTACACCTTC. J is TRBJ1-2 and V is TRBV5-8; the D is unclear. Germline CDR1 is SGHTS and CDR2 is YDEGEE. This CDR3 has 14 amino acids. Trimming stripped 0 bases from V and 4 bases from J, with 10 bases between. The full variable domain, completed using reference TRBV5-8 and TRBJ1-2, is EAGVTQSPTHLIKTRGQQATLRCSPISGHTSVYWYQQALGLGLQFLLWYDEGEERNRGNFPPRFSGRQFPNYSSELNVNALELEDSALYLCASSLAVSLYGYTFGSGTRLTVV.

The chain joins TRBV19 to TRBJ1-2; 10 bases line up with TRBD1. Germline V gives CDR1 LNHDA, CDR2 SQIVND (reference sequence). Trimming cost V 4 bases and J 5 bases; bases outside gene matches: 10. The CDR3 loop spans 16 amino acids. DNA for the CDR3: TGTGCCAGTAGTACACGGCCGGGACAGGGGCGTTATGGCTACACCTTC. The encoded protein is CASSTRPGQGRYGYTF.

The chain joins TRBV4-2 to TRBJ2-1; no firm D call. This CDR3 has 12 amino acids. From germline, CDR1 is LGHNA and CDR2 YNFKEQ. V shed 1 base and J shed 6 bases, with 4 bases lying between them. The CDR3 DNA is TGTGCCAGCAGCCAAGGTCCCAATGAGCAGTTCTTC. As protein: CASSQGPNEQFF.

On this clone itself: One end of the junction fails to match germline, which may point to a read error. The CDR3 DNA reads as TGTGCCAGCAGCTTAGAGGGACGGAAGATGCACTTC. It codes for CASSLEGRKMHF. The chain employs TRBV11-2 and TRBJ2-7; D assignment may be TRBD1 or TRBD2 (5 bases each). Germline loops: CDR1 SGHAT, CDR2 FQNNGV. The length of the CDR3 is 12 residues.

The chain recombines TRBV2 with TRBJ2-5, with 9 bases aligning to TRBD1. V lost 2 bases to trimming and J lost 5 bases; unmatched junction nucleotides: 12. Per germline, CDR1 SNHLY and CDR2 FYNNEI. The CDR3 has 17 amino acids. The CDR3 DNA follows: TGTGCCAGCAGTGAATGGTCCGGGACAGGGTTGGGGGAGACCCAGTACTTC. Its translation: CASSEWSGTGLGETQYF. Full variable domain (outside the CDR3, taken from reference TRBV2 and TRBJ2-5): EPEVTQTPSHQVTQMGQEVILRCVPISNHLYFYWYRQILGQKVEFLVSFYNNEISEKSEIFDDQFSVERPDGSNFTLKIRSTKLEDSAMYFCASSEWSGTGLGETQYFGPGTRLLVL.